The entry that follows covers one T cell receptor beta chain sequence. Authors' analysis steps: Amplification with reference gene primers provided the estimates of nucleated cell counts. The repertoire was sequenced with immunoSEQ multiplex PCR; TCRdb's copy has only in-frame clones and lacks some. V and J calls plus clone size are reproduced from that table; the DNA served to infer D and trimming. The table lists over 50,000 clones, more than 75% of them singletons. The sample originates from a study of blood T cell repertoires in COVID-19. Study information: From the United States, Italy and Spain came samples of acute and convalescent COVID-19. From T cells, B-cell-depleted T cells, or PBMCs came the material, which was cDNA or gDNA.

The CDR3 totals 15 residues. From germline, CDR1 is KGHSH and CDR2 LQKENI. Trimming at V came to 3 bases and at J to 5 bases, leaving 6 bases not matched to a gene. The chain joins TRBV18 to TRBJ1-3; the match to TRBD1 covers 8 bases. This TCR was sampled from a human donor in a cohort sampled during active COVID-19. Sequencing was done on a sample of peripheral blood. The CDR3 DNA reads TGTGCCAGCTCACCGGACAGGGAAGGAAGAAACACCATATATTTT. Protein: CASSPDREGRNTIYF.